Sequencing of this TCR beta chain was carried out in a study of T cell responses to AZD1222 COVID-19 vaccine. This clone was detected a few times. What it binds is unknown. Only in-frame clones appear in the TCRdb table, and some are missing; sequencing was by immunoSEQ multiplex PCR. The table lists roughly 76,000 clones, around 86% of them singletons. Study-level points and caveats: Just a handful of AZD1222 recipients were seropositive at baseline.

This CDR3 has 16 amino acids. V lost 5 bases and J 0 bases, leaving 14 bases between the germline ends. Per the germline V gene, CDR1 is MDHEN and CDR2 is SYDVKM. The sample here was peripheral blood, taken on day 0 of AZD1222 vaccination. The gene calls are TRBV28 and TRBJ1-3; D is undetermined. The receptor was derived from an adult in good health. The DNA for the CDR3 is TGTGCCAGCAGTCTAGCCGGACGGTTCTCTGGAAACACCATATATTTT. This translates into CASSLAGRFSGNTIYF. Complete variable domain (other parts from reference TRBV28 and TRBJ1-3): DVKVTQSSRYLVKRTGEKVFLECVQDMDHENMFWYRQDPGLGLRLIYFSYDVKMKEKGDIPEGYSVSREKKERFSLILESASTNQTSMYLCASSLAGRFSGNTIYFGEGSWLTVV.